This is a list of T cell receptor beta chains from one sample in a study of tumour-infiltrating T cells in Burkitt lymphoma. Repertoires were generated with immunoSEQ multiplex PCR, while TCRdb's copy carries only in-frame clones and drops some. Of over 2,000 clones listed, approximately 15% were seen once; the top ten hold around 8.8%. The sequenced sample was tumor tissue from a relapse. Source of these receptors: a human donor with relapsed Burkitt lymphoma. Each CDR3 is given with its conserved first and last residue. Not all rows give a size; the values are once, few, many and, for expanded clones, a class.

abundance | v_gene | len | CDR3aa
. | TRBV9 | 15 | CASSVRERELCEQYF
few | TRBV14 | 16 | CASSQNDRDRPYEQYF
. | TRBV11-2 | 16 | CASSLVYKGGQETQYF
few | TRBV30 | 14 | CAWSNPQGHETQYF
few | TRBV7-2 | 13 | CASSLALGETQYF
few | TRBV28 | 13 | CASSSTGPQPQHF
few | TRBV5-1 | 14 | CASSYGTVGEKLFF
few | TRBV25-1 | 13 | CASSGYRDPVQFF
few | TRBV15 | 15 | CATSRATGSTDTQYF
. | TRBV13 | 12 | CASSLGQAAQYF
. | TRBV5-6 | 13 | CASSLGLAHEQYF
. | TRBV4-1 | 13 | CASSRGQGNEQYF
few | TRBV18 | 12 | CASSDSAYEQYF
few | TRBV5-8 | 14 | CASSIPTGPGPQHF
few | TRBV4-2 | 15 | CASSQVRTGESPLHF
few | TRBV2 | 12 | CASRVSSYEQYF
few | TRBV9 | 16 | CASSVARDEANYGYTF
. | TRBV30 | 12 | CAWSAPPDEQFF
few | TRBV27 | 16 | CASSLTSGGYTGELFF
. | TRBV18 | 11 | CASSPGGELFF
few | TRBV6-1 | 14 | CASSEGQLGDEQFF
. | TRBV18 | 12 | CASSPTPDTQYF
few | TRBV5-1 | 15 | CASSSPLGPSYEQYF
. | TRBV7-9 | 17 | CASSLMGLAGSQGEQFF
. | TRBV5-6 | 13 | CASGRGPTYEQYF
. | TRBV19 | 15 | CASSPPGQGVYGYTF
few | TRBV6-5 | 15 | CASSYKTGAEDTQYF
. | TRBV7-6 | 15 | CASSPLEGAGNTQYF
. | TRBV5-4 | 13 | CASSPDGSYEQYF
few | TRBV30 | 14 | CAWRSQISGNTIYF
few | TRBV7-2 | 11 | CASSQDDEQFF
. | TRBV19 | 15 | CASSILASGNYEQYF
. | TRBV27 | 12 | CASSPVEGWQYF
. | TRBV4-1 | 17 | CASSQDPRASDSYEQYF
few | TRBV10-3 | 15 | CAISETTGAKNIQYF
. | TRBV7-2 | 16 | CASSGVVGSGANVLTF
few | TRBV30 | 11 | CASQGGCEQYF
few | TRBV15 | 16 | CATSSWTSGSWETQYF
. | TRBV2 | 15 | CASSDGPSRNSPLHF
. | TRBV27 | 14 | CASSPRPPNYGYTF
. | TRBV4-1 | 15 | CASSPGQGGDQPQHF
. | TRBV6-1 | 14 | CASLLGFVNQPQHF
few | TRBV7-9 | 15 | CASSLSEGTTDTQYF
few | TRBV19 | 13 | CASSIGGFTEAFF
. | TRBV9 | 15 | CASSVGGSTSYEQYF
few | TRBV30 | 11 | CAWRRYNEQFF
few | TRBV4-1 | 15 | CASSRPDRESNEQYF
. | TRBV5-1 | 14 | CASSFPGENTEAFF
. | TRBV28 | 13 | CASRTGGTDTQYF
. | TRBV5-1 | 14 | CASSSGLAIYEQYF
. | TRBV11-2 | 17 | CASSLKPRVSSYNEQFF
. | TRBV13 | 17 | CASSSPPGPWATDTQYF